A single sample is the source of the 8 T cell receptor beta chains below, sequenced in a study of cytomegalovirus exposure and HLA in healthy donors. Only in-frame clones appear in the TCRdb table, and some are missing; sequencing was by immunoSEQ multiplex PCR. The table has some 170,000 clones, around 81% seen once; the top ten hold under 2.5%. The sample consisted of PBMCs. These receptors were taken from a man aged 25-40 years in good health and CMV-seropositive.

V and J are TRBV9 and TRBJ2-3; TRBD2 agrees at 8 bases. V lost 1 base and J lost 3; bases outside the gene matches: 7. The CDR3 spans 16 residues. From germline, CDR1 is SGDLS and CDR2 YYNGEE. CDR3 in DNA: TGTGCCAGCAGCGTAAGTCGGGGGGGGCAAACAGATACGCAGTATTTT. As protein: CASSVSRGGQTDTQYF.

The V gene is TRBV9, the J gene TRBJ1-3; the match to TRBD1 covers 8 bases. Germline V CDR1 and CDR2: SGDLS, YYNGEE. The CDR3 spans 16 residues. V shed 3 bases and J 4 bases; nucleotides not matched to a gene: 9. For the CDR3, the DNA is TGTGCCAGCAGCGCCGGACGGACAGGGTCAGGAAACACCATATATTTT. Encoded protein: CASSAGRTGSGNTIYF.

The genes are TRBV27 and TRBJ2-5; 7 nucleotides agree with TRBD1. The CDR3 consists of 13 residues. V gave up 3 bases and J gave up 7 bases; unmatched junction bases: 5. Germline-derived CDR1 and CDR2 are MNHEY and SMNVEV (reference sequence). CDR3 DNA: TGTGCCAGCAGTTTCGCAGGGGGAAGGACCCAGTACTTC. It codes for CASSFAGGRTQYF.

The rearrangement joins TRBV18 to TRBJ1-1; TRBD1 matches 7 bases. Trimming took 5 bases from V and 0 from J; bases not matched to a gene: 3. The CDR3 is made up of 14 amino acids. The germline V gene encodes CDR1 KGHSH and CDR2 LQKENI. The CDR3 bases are TGTGCCAGCTCAGACAGGGTCCTGAACACTGAAGCTTTCTTT. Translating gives CASSDRVLNTEAFF.

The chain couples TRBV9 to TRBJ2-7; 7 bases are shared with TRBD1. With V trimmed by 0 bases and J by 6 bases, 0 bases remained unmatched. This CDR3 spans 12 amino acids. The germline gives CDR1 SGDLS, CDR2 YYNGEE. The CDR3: CASSVEGAEQYF. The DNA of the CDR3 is TGTGCCAGCAGCGTAGAGGGGGCCGAGCAGTACTTC.

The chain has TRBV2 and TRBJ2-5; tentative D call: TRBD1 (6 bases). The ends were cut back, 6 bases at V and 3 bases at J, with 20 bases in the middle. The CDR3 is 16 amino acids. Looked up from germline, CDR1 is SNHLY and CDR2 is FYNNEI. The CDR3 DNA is TGTGCCAGCAGCTCGCCCAAGACTCAGGGGAAAGAGACCCAGTACTTC. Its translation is CASSSPKTQGKETQYF.

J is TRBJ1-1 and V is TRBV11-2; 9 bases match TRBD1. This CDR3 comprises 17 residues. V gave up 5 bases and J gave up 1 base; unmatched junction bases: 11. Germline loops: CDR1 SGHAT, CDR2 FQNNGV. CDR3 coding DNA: TGTGCCAGCAGCCGAATCCGGGACAGGGAAACGAACACTGAAGCTTTCTTT. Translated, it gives CASSRIRDRETNTEAFF. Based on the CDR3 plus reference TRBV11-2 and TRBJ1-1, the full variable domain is EAGVAQSPRYKIIEKRQSVAFWCNPISGHATLYWYQQILGQGPKLLIQFQNNGVVDDSQLPKDRFSAERLKGVDSTLKIQPAKLEDSAVYLCASSRIRDRETNTEAFFGQGTRLTVV.

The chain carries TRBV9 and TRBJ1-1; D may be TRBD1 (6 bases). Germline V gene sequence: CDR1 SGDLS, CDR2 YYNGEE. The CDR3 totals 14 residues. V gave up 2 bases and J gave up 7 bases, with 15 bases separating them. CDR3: CASSVQDSGVEAFF. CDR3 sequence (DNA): TGTGCCAGCAGCGTCCAGGACAGTGGAGTTGAAGCTTTCTTT. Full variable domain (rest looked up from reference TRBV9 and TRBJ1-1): DSGVTQTPKHLITATGQRVTLRCSPRSGDLSVYWYQQSLDQGLQFLIQYYNGEERAKGNILERFSAQQFPDLHSELNLSSLELGDSALYFCASSVQDSGVEAFFGQGTRLTVV.